Shown below are 22 T cell receptor beta chains from a single sample sequenced in a study of OX40 agonist ivuxolimab in advanced cancers. Measured with immunoSEQ multiplex PCR; TCRdb has only the in-frame clones, and not every one. Of 90,000 to 100,000 clones in the sample, about 85% are singletons; the top ten hold around 0.82%. The sequencing used CD4+ or CD8+ T cells sorted from blood, collected in a trial of the OX40 agonist ivuxolimab. These receptor sequences come from an adult with an advanced solid tumor such as melanoma, head and neck, liver or kidney cancer.

The chain uses TRBV28 and TRBJ1-3; D gene uncertain. This CDR3 is 13 amino acids long. Trimming removed 6 bases at V and 1 base at J, with 7 bases between. Germline assignment: CDR1 MDHEN and CDR2 SYDVKM. The CDR3 DNA is TGTGCCAGCAGGGAGAGGTCTGGAAACACCATATATTTT. Protein: CASRERSGNTIYF.

The genes are TRBV6-1 and TRBJ2-1; TRBD2 matches at 10 bases. Germline V gene data show CDR1 as MNHNS and CDR2 as SASEGT. The CDR3 has 15 residues. V dropped 6 bases and J dropped 7; count of bases not matched to a gene: 9. The CDR3 bases are TGTGCCAGCAGAACCCTAGCGGGAGTCAGAAATGAGCAGTTCTTC. This codes for CASRTLAGVRNEQFF.

This chain connects TRBV5-1 to TRBJ2-3, with TRBD2 as a possible D gene (5 bases). Looked up from germline, CDR1 is SGHRS and CDR2 is YFSETQ. The CDR3 is 18 residues long. The V end lost 1 base, the J end lost 2 bases, and 20 bases lay between the germline ends. The CDR3: CASSLSILTGSFTDTQYF. The CDR3 DNA is TGCGCCAGCAGCTTGAGTATTCTAACGGGGTCGTTCACAGATACGCAGTATTTT.

The chain recombines TRBV6-6 with TRBJ2-7; D call uncertain. Germline loops: CDR1 MNHNY, CDR2 SVGAGI (reference sequence). The CDR3 sequence is 12 residues long. Trimming cost V 6 bases and J 7 bases, with 13 bases left between them. This CDR3 reads CASSLGPNEQYV. CDR3 sequence (DNA): TGTGCCAGCAGCCTCGGACCGAATGAGCAGTACGTC.

The chain carries TRBV2 and TRBJ1-1; D perhaps matches TRBD1 (5 bases). The V and J ends lost 5 bases and 0 bases respectively, with 10 bases between them. The CDR3 consists of 14 residues. CDR1 and CDR2 from the germline V gene are SNHLY and FYNNEI. The CDR3 protein is CASSPLTVNTEAFF. In DNA, the CDR3 is TGTGCCAGCAGTCCCTTGACAGTGAACACTGAAGCTTTCTTT.

V usage is TRBV7-2 and J usage is TRBJ2-6, with unresolved D. This CDR3 is 17 amino acids long. CDR1 SGHTA and CDR2 FQGNSA come from the germline V gene. V lost 1 base, J lost 0 bases, and 10 bases lay in between. CDR3 amino acids: CASSLDTHRSGANVLTF. The DNA of the CDR3 is TGTGCCAGCAGCTTAGATACACACCGCTCTGGGGCCAACGTCCTGACTTTC.

This chain joins TRBV27 and TRBJ2-1, with D possibly matching TRBD2 (6 bases). CDR1 and CDR2 from the germline V gene are MNHEY and SMNVEV (reference sequence). V lost 7 bases and J 7 bases, leaving 23 bases between the germline ends. CDR3 length: 16 residues. CDR3 amino acids: CASTQGGGHRSNEQFF. The CDR3 DNA is TGTGCCAGCACCCAGGGAGGCGGACACCGTAGTAATGAGCAGTTCTTC.

This chain uses TRBV14 with TRBJ2-2; no definite D call. This CDR3 has 14 residues. Germline V gene sequence: CDR1 SGHDN, CDR2 FVKESK. V lost 2 bases and J 5 bases, leaving 9 bases between the germline ends. The CDR3 region is CASSQHHRTGELFF. For the CDR3, the DNA is TGTGCCAGCAGCCAACACCACCGTACCGGGGAGCTGTTTTTT.

The chain uses TRBV19 and TRBJ2-1; D is uncertain. This CDR3 is 11 amino acids long. Deletions cut 3 bases from V and 8 bases from J, with 5 bases between. Germline V lookup: CDR1 LNHDA, CDR2 SQIVND (reference sequence). The CDR3 DNA reads as TGTGCCAGTAGTATTGCGTATGAGCAGTTCTTC. Protein: CASSIAYEQFF.

The chain combines TRBV28 with TRBJ1-1; 7 bases line up with TRBD1. The V gene's germline CDR1 is MDHEN and CDR2 SYDVKM. The CDR3 runs 14 residues. Trimming removed 2 bases from V and 5 bases from J; junction bases left unmatched: 5. CDR3 region: CASSLAGGSTEAFF. In DNA, the CDR3 is TGTGCCAGCAGTTTAGCAGGGGGTAGTACTGAAGCTTTCTTT. Filled out from reference TRBV28 and TRBJ1-1, the complete variable domain reads DVKVTQSSRYLVKRTGEKVFLECVQDMDHENMFWYRQDPGLGLRLIYFSYDVKMKEKGDIPEGYSVSREKKERFSLILESASTNQTSMYLCASSLAGGSTEAFFGQGTRLTVV.

The chain joins TRBV18 to TRBJ2-5; 11 bases fit TRBD2. Losses at the gene ends were 1 base for V and 1 base for J; bases not matched to a gene: 8. This CDR3 is 18 amino acids long. Per the germline V gene, CDR1 is KGHSH and CDR2 is LQKENI. CDR3 protein: CASSPRVGTSGVQETQYF. The CDR3 DNA reads as TGTGCCAGCTCACCACGGGTCGGGACTAGCGGAGTCCAAGAGACCCAGTACTTC. The whole variable domain, filled in from reference TRBV18 and TRBJ2-5, reads NAGVMQNPRHLVRRRGQEARLRCSPMKGHSHVYWYRQLPEEGLKFMVYLQKENIIDESGMPKERFSAEFPKEGPSILRIQQVVRGDSAAYFCASSPRVGTSGVQETQYFGPGTRLLVL.

This CDR3 reads CASRGDREDGYTF. For the CDR3, the DNA is TGTGCCAGCAGGGGGGACAGGGAAGATGGCTACACCTTC. The chain links TRBV2 to TRBJ1-2; TRBD1 matches at 9 bases. Germline V gene sequence: CDR1 SNHLY, CDR2 FYNNEI. The CDR3 length is 13 residues. After removal of 6 bases from V and 6 bases from J, the junction contained 5 bases not matched to a gene.

J is TRBJ2-7 and V is TRBV12-2. TRBV12-2 is termed a pseudogene. The CDR3 totals 15 residues. DNA of the CDR3: TGTGCAAGTCGCTTAGCAGCGTCCCTGGGCTACGAGCAGTACGTC. The encoded protein is CASRLAASLGYEQYV.

This chain joins TRBV30 and TRBJ1-5, with D possibly TRBD1 on 6 matching bases. Trimming stripped 2 bases from V and 9 bases from J, with 14 bases between. Germline V gene data show CDR1 as GTSNPN and CDR2 as SVGIG (reference sequence). The CDR3 extends over 13 amino acids. CDR3 in DNA: TGTGCCTGGAGTCCCCCGGAAGGGGGGCCCCAGCATTTT. Its translation: CAWSPPEGGPQHF.

The chain has TRBV18 and TRBJ1-4; tentatively, D is TRBD1 (6 bases). V was clipped by 2 bases and J by 4 bases, with 11 bases between them. This CDR3 spans 15 amino acids. CDR1 is KGHSH and CDR2 is LQKENI in the germline V gene. The CDR3 DNA is TGTGCCAGCTCACCAGACCGGGACAATAATGAAAAACTGTTTTTT. Its protein is CASSPDRDNNEKLFF.

V and J are TRBV11-1 and TRBJ2-3; the match to TRBD2 covers 9 bases. There are 16 residues in the CDR3. Trimming removed 5 bases from V and 5 bases from J; junction bases left unmatched: 11. CDR1 SGHAT and CDR2 FQDESV come from the germline V gene (reference sequence). The CDR3 nucleotides are TGTGCCAGCAGCGTAAGGGTAGCGGGAGTTGGAGATACGCAGTATTTT. This codes for CASSVRVAGVGDTQYF.

The chain recombines TRBV28 with TRBJ2-5; D assignment may be TRBD1 or TRBD2 (6 bases each). V gave up 8 bases and J gave up 0 bases, with 10 bases separating them. Germline CDR1 is MDHEN and CDR2 is SYDVKM. This CDR3 region has 13 residues. The CDR3 region is CASGGTYQETQYF. CDR3 nucleotide sequence: TGTGCCAGCGGCGGGACATACCAAGAGACCCAGTACTTC.

The genes are TRBV4-1 and TRBJ2-7, with D possibly matching TRBD2 (6 bases). V was trimmed by 1 base and J by 2 bases, leaving 15 bases between them. This CDR3 comprises 16 residues. The germline gives CDR1 MGHRA, CDR2 YSYEKL. CDR3 coding DNA: TGCGCCAGCAGCCAAGGTTGGGGACTGAGCACCTACGAGCAGTACTTC. It specifies CASSQGWGLSTYEQYF.

The chain joins TRBV7-3 to TRBJ1-1; 9 bases map to TRBD1. The germline V gene has CDR1 SGHTA and CDR2 FQGTGA. Trimming at V came to 4 bases and at J to 10 bases, leaving 4 bases not matched to a gene. There are 12 residues in the CDR3. The CDR3 DNA sequence: TGTGCCAGCAGCTCGGGACAGGGCCCAGCTTTCTTT. Encoded protein: CASSSGQGPAFF. The complete variable domain, with remaining parts taken from reference TRBV7-3 and TRBJ1-1, reads GAGVSQTPSNKVTEKGKYVELRCDPISGHTALYWYRQSLGQGPEFLIYFQGTGAADDSGLPNDRFFAVRPEGSVSTLKIQRTERGDSAVYLCASSSGQGPAFFGQGTRLTVV.

The chain uses TRBV5-1 and TRBJ2-7; 7 positions agree with TRBD1. Germline CDR1 reads SGHRS; CDR2 reads YFSETQ. Losses at the gene ends were 4 bases for V and 3 bases for J; bases not matched to a gene: 10. The CDR3 is 15 amino acids. The CDR3 is CASSTQTGRSYEQYF. The CDR3 nucleotides are TGCGCCAGCAGCACCCAGACAGGGCGGAGCTACGAGCAGTACTTC.

J is TRBJ2-3 and V is TRBV5-6; 13 nucleotides align to TRBD2. Trimming took 3 bases from V and 6 from J; bases not matched to a gene: 10. The CDR3 is made up of 17 amino acids. CDR1 and CDR2 (germline): SGHDT, YYEEEE. The CDR3 loop is CASSSLGLAGVGDTQYF. The DNA of the CDR3 is TGTGCCAGCAGCTCACTCGGACTAGCGGGAGTGGGCGATACGCAGTATTTT.

The CDR3 coding sequence is TGTGCCAGCACCATCAACCCATACAATGAGCAGTTCTTC. This encodes CASTINPYNEQFF. This rearrangement joins TRBV5-6 to TRBJ2-1, with D uncertain. The CDR3 length is 13 residues. V dropped 6 bases and J dropped 4 bases, with 11 bases sitting between them. CDR1 and CDR2 (germline): SGHDT, YYEEEE.